This TCR beta chain was captured by sequencing in a study of regulatory T cells in long-lasting Graves disease. Germline V lookup: CDR1 MNHEY, CDR2 SMNVEV (reference sequence). The CDR3 is made up of 15 amino acids. Unmatched junction bases numbered 7, after V lost 8 bases and J lost 0 bases. Study-wide results and limits: TRBV28, TRBJ1-2 and TRBJ2-5 were segments that persistent disease favored.

Specified time point: newly diagnosed GD, antithyroid drugs for less than 3 months. The TCR library was prepared using RNA isolated from PBMCs. The authors built TCR beta libraries using iRepertoire HTBI primers and Arm-PCR of CDR3 regions. TCRdb recomputed calls from the multiplex PCR reads with MiXCR, one row per CDR3 protein. The sample lists some 450,000 distinct CDR3 sequences; 15% to 20% were seen once. Regarding this clonotype: The antigen is undetermined.

The sample also formed part of further work on T cells in Graves' hyperthyroidism and ophthalmopathy. That investigation notes: Not enrolled were patients with uncontrolled infection, other autoimmune disease, pregnancy or lactation. RT-PCR in the first round (using the HTBI primer set) targeted the TCR CDR3.

The J gene is TRBJ2-3, the V gene TRBV27, with 8 bases lining up with TRBD2. This receptor was taken from a woman younger than 45 with Graves disease. This material consisted of peripheral blood mononuclear cells (PBMCs), taken at new diagnosis, from a patient treated with antithyroid drugs. The CDR3 region has the DNA TGTGCCAGCCTGGGACGGGGGGGAAGCACAGATACGCAGTATTTT. Encoded protein: CASLGRGGSTDTQYF.